Listed below are T cell receptor beta chains from one sample, sequenced in a study of cytomegalovirus exposure and HLA in healthy donors. Profiling relied on immunoSEQ multiplex PCR, and the TCRdb table lists in-frame clones only, not all of them. Found here are 160,000 or so clones, around 82% of them singletons; the top ten hold 10%. The sequencing input was PBMCs. Every receptor here comes from a young man in good health and CMV-seropositive. Both conserved end residues are part of each CDR3. Fields, in order: D gene, clone size, J gene, V gene, CDR3 protein, CDR3 DNA. A D gene is named only where the DNA matches it firmly. A clone size is listed for some rows: how often the clone was seen (once, few, many), or a class if it is expanded.

D: .; size: .; J: TRBJ1-1; V: TRBV6-4; CDR3: CASSDGGVTEAFF; DNA: TGTGCCAGCAGTGACGGGGGGGTCACTGAAGCTTTCTTT
D: .; size: .; J: TRBJ2-5; V: TRBV6-1; CDR3: CASRRERTGGETQYF; DNA: TGTGCCAGCAGGAGAGAGAGGACAGGAGGGGAGACCCAGTACTTC
D: TRBD1; size: .; J: TRBJ1-4; V: TRBV7-9; CDR3: CASSLGDRSTNEKLFF; DNA: TGTGCCAGCAGCTTGGGGGACAGGTCGACTAATGAAAAACTGTTTTTT
D: .; size: .; J: TRBJ1-2; V: TRBV7-2; CDR3: CASSPKTGANYGYTF; DNA: TGTGCCAGCAGCCCGAAGACAGGAGCTAACTATGGCTACACCTTC
D: TRBD2; size: .; J: TRBJ2-7; V: TRBV9; CDR3: CASSVVAGGGYEQYF; DNA: TGTGCCAGCAGCGTAGTTGCGGGAGGGGGCTACGAGCAGTACTTC
D: .; size: .; J: TRBJ2-7; V: TRBV10-3; CDR3: CAISDRGRQYF; DNA: TGTGCCATCAGTGACAGGGGTCGGCAGTACTTC
D: TRBD1; size: .; J: TRBJ1-2; V: TRBV28; CDR3: CASSRDRGQGYTF; DNA: TGTGCCAGCAGTAGAGACAGGGGGCAAGGCTACACCTTC
D: .; size: .; J: TRBJ1-3; V: TRBV9; CDR3: CASSLRQYSGNTIYF; DNA: TGTGCCAGCAGCTTAAGACAGTACTCTGGAAACACCATATATTTT
D: TRBD1; size: .; J: TRBJ1-2; V: TRBV6-5; CDR3: CASSSGQGYGYTF; DNA: TGTGCCAGCAGTTCAGGACAGGGCTATGGCTACACCTTC
D: TRBD1; size: .; J: TRBJ2-5; V: TRBV5-4; CDR3: CASSITGVQETQYF; DNA: TGTGCCAGCAGTATTACAGGGGTCCAAGAGACCCAGTACTTC
D: TRBD2; size: once; J: TRBJ2-2; V: TRBV30; CDR3: CAWDSGTRVINTGELFF; DNA: TGTGCCTGGGACTCAGGGACTAGGGTAATCAACACCGGGGAGCTGTTTTTT
D: .; size: .; J: TRBJ1-5; V: TRBV6-1; CDR3: CASSEVGGLQPQHF; DNA: TGTGCCAGCAGTGAAGTGGGGGGGCTTCAGCCCCAGCATTTT
D: TRBD1; size: .; J: TRBJ1-5; V: TRBV19; CDR3: CASRDRASNQPQHF; DNA: TGTGCCAGCAGAGACAGGGCTAGCAATCAGCCCCAGCATTTT
D: .; size: once; J: TRBJ1-2; V: TRBV7-2; CDR3: CASSTGLDGYGYTF; DNA: TGTGCCAGCAGCACGGGACTCGACGGCTATGGCTACACCTTC
D: TRBD2; size: .; J: TRBJ2-1; V: TRBV5-4; CDR3: CASRIVGGRRNEQFF; DNA: TGTGCCAGCAGGATTGTAGGCGGGAGGAGGAATGAGCAGTTCTTC
D: .; size: .; J: TRBJ1-4; V: TRBV7-2; CDR3: CASSSGGSNGGKLFF; DNA: TGTGCCAGCAGCTCTGGGGGGAGTAATGGTGGAAAACTGTTTTTT
D: .; size: .; J: TRBJ1-5; V: TRBV28; CDR3: CASSLAAGRRNQPQHF; DNA: TGTGCCAGCAGTTTGGCTGCGGGTCGTCGCAATCAGCCCCAGCATTTT
D: .; size: .; J: TRBJ1-1; V: TRBV28; CDR3: CASSSQEGAGTEAFF; DNA: TGTGCCAGCAGCTCACAAGAAGGGGCTGGCACTGAAGCTTTCTTT
D: .; size: few; J: TRBJ2-7; V: TRBV30; CDR3: CASHWGGGWNEQYF; DNA: TGTGCCTCCCACTGGGGTGGGGGCTGGAACGAGCAGTACTTC
D: .; size: .; J: TRBJ2-3; V: TRBV11-1; CDR3: CASSLLPGVVADTQYF; DNA: TGTGCCAGCAGCTTACTCCCTGGAGTCGTCGCAGATACGCAGTATTTT
D: TRBD2; size: .; J: TRBJ2-7; V: TRBV6-1; CDR3: CASSEGTSGPYEQYF; DNA: TGTGCCAGCAGTGAGGGGACTAGCGGACCCTACGAGCAGTACTTC
D: TRBD2; size: .; J: TRBJ2-7; V: TRBV18; CDR3: CASSPPSGGSSYEQYF; DNA: TGTGCCAGCTCACCACCTAGCGGGGGGAGCTCCTACGAGCAGTACTTC
D: TRBD2; size: .; J: TRBJ2-7; V: TRBV7-2; CDR3: CASSFSGAGVEQYF; DNA: TGTGCCAGCAGCTTTAGTGGGGCGGGGGTCGAGCAGTACTTC
D: .; size: .; J: TRBJ2-3; V: TRBV6-1; CDR3: CASSPRGGDTDTQYF; DNA: TGTGCCAGCAGTCCCCGGGGAGGAGACACAGATACGCAGTATTTT
D: TRBD1; size: few; J: TRBJ1-2; V: TRBV30; CDR3: CAWSVNRGTGGYTF; DNA: TGTGCCTGGAGTGTAAACAGGGGAACGGGGGGCTACACCTTC
D: .; size: .; J: TRBJ2-7; V: TRBV5-1; CDR3: CASTGADPSYEQYF; DNA: TGCGCCAGCACAGGGGCAGATCCCTCCTACGAGCAGTACTTC
D: .; size: .; J: TRBJ2-5; V: TRBV6-5; CDR3: CASSYQVGQETQYF; DNA: TGTGCCAGCAGTTACCAGGTGGGTCAAGAGACCCAGTACTTC
D: TRBD1; size: .; J: TRBJ2-7; V: TRBV11-2; CDR3: CASSLEVRGQSYEQYF; DNA: TGTGCCAGCAGCTTAGAGGTGAGGGGGCAATCCTACGAGCAGTACTTC
D: TRBD1; size: .; J: TRBJ1-2; V: TRBV5-1; CDR3: CASSSRDRVGANYGYTF; DNA: TGCGCCAGCAGCTCCCGGGACAGGGTAGGGGCTAACTATGGCTACACCTTC
D: TRBD1; size: once; J: TRBJ1-4; V: TRBV7-9; CDR3: CASSRDRATNEKLFF; DNA: TGTGCCAGCAGCAGGGACAGGGCAACTAATGAAAAACTGTTTTTT
D: .; size: .; J: TRBJ2-3; V: TRBV2; CDR3: CASSEDLAADTQYF; DNA: TGTGCCAGCAGTGAAGATCTTGCGGCCGATACGCAGTATTTT
D: TRBD2; size: .; J: TRBJ2-1; V: TRBV7-6; CDR3: CASSRSVPGTSGVGEQFF; DNA: TGTGCCAGCAGCCGCAGTGTTCCCGGGACTAGCGGGGTCGGTGAGCAGTTCTTC
D: .; size: once; J: TRBJ1-1; V: TRBV9; CDR3: CASSVGVGRNTEAFF; DNA: TGTGCCAGCAGCGTAGGGGTGGGGCGGAACACTGAAGCTTTCTTT
D: .; size: .; J: TRBJ2-4; V: TRBV4-1; CDR3: CASSQVGGQNIQYF; DNA: TGCGCCAGCAGCCAAGTGGGGGGACAAAACATTCAGTACTTC
D: .; size: once; J: TRBJ1-6; V: TRBV27; CDR3: CASSLGGWFNSPLHF; DNA: TGTGCCAGCAGTTTGGGGGGATGGTTTAATTCACCCCTCCACTTT
D: .; size: .; J: TRBJ2-7; V: TRBV6-1; CDR3: CASSRQEPYEQYF; DNA: TGTGCCAGCAGTCGACAGGAACCCTACGAGCAGTACTTC
D: TRBD1; size: .; J: TRBJ1-1; V: TRBV18; CDR3: CASSPRSRGVTEAFF; DNA: TGTGCCAGCTCACCGAGGAGCAGGGGGGTCACTGAAGCTTTCTTT
D: .; size: .; J: TRBJ2-7; V: TRBV7-8; CDR3: CASSLRGYEQYF; DNA: TGTGCCAGCAGCTTACGGGGTTACGAGCAGTACTTC
D: .; size: .; J: TRBJ2-7; V: TRBV7-2; CDR3: CASSLAQVYEQYF; DNA: TGTGCCAGCAGCTTAGCTCAGGTCTACGAGCAGTACTTC
D: TRBD1; size: .; J: TRBJ1-2; V: TRBV6-5; CDR3: CASRTGERANYGYTF; DNA: TGTGCCAGCAGGACAGGGGAAAGAGCTAACTATGGCTACACCTTC
D: .; size: .; J: TRBJ2-1; V: TRBV13; CDR3: CASSLGRADQKQFF; DNA: TGTGCCAGCAGCCTCGGGCGGGCCGACCAAAAGCAGTTCTTC
D: TRBD1; size: .; J: TRBJ2-7; V: TRBV27; CDR3: CASSLGTGYEQYF; DNA: TGTGCCAGCAGTTTGGGGACAGGCTACGAGCAGTACTTC
D: TRBD1; size: .; J: TRBJ2-7; V: TRBV29-1; CDR3: CSVEGTGGIYEQYF; DNA: TGCAGCGTTGAGGGGACAGGGGGGATCTACGAGCAGTACTTC
D: .; size: .; J: TRBJ1-2; V: TRBV6-1; CDR3: CASSLGDYGYTF; DNA: TGTGCCAGCAGCCTGGGCGACTATGGCTACACCTTC